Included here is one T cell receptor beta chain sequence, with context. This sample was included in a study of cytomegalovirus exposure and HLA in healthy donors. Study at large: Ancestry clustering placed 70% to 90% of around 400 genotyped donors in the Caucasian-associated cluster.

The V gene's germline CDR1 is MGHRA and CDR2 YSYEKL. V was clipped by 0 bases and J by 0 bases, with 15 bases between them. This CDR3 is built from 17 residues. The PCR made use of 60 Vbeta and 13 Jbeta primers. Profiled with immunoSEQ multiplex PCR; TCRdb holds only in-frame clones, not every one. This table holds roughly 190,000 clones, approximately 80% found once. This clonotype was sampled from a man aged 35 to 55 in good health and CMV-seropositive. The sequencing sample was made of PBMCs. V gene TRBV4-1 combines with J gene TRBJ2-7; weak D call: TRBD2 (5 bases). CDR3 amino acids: CASSQDQRRANSYEQYF. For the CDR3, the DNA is TGCGCCAGCAGCCAAGATCAGAGGCGGGCCAACTCCTACGAGCAGTACTTC.